The sample holds one count of the clone carrying this TCR beta chain. Its target is not known. The study ran its PCR with 60 Vbeta and 13 Jbeta primers. Data came from immunoSEQ multiplex PCR; TCRdb stores just in-frame clones and leaves some out. The sample contains approximately 110,000 clones, 79% of which appear only once. The J segment lost 2 bases and the V segment lost 4 bases, leaving 4 bases of the junction unmatched. The CDR3 is made up of 14 amino acids. Germline V gene data show CDR1 as MNHEY and CDR2 as SMNVEV (reference sequence). The data originate from a study of cytomegalovirus exposure and HLA in healthy donors. Across the study: Of a few hundred genotyped donors, roughly 81% clustered with self-reported Caucasian donors.

Study outcomes and limitations: Reportedly, diagnosis of cytomegalovirus status by the classifier showed high specificity and sensitivity. A later examination showed that TCR association rates differed by HLA locus, with DRB1 most and HLA-C fewest. Prior analysis indicated that the majority of TCR beta V segments exhibited productivity approximately 87% or approximately 30% of the time.

Sequenced: PBMCs. The sequence derives from a woman between 40 and 55 years old in good health and CMV-seronegative. This chain joins TRBV27 and TRBJ2-7, with 8 bases fitting TRBD2. The DNA of the CDR3 is TGTGCCAGCAGTTGGAACGGGGGGGCCTACGAGCAGTACTTC. This sequence encodes CASSWNGGAYEQYF.